One sample yielded the 20 T cell receptor beta chains listed below, sequenced in a study of control samples from healthy donors and cancer patients. Clones were sequenced by immunoSEQ multiplex PCR, and TCRdb holds only the in-frame ones, with some missing. The top ten hold about 1.6% of the sample, which has some 200,000 clones, 75% to 95% seen once. The sequencing sample was made of blood. These receptors originate from a woman aged 25 to 39 in good health.

The chain joins TRBV9 to TRBJ2-3, with 9 nucleotides matching TRBD2. V was clipped by 5 bases and J by 3 bases; unmatched bases: 10. The CDR3 contains 16 residues. Germline values: CDR1 SGDLS, CDR2 YYNGEE. The CDR3 DNA sequence: TGTGCCAGCAGTACAACCGGGACTAGCAGTACAGATACGCAGTATTTT. It translates to CASSTTGTSSTDTQYF.

The chain links TRBV10-2 to TRBJ2-6; perhaps TRBD2 as D (5 bases). The V end was cut by 6 bases, the J end by 0 bases, with 9 bases between. Germline assignment: CDR1 WSHSY and CDR2 SAAADI. The CDR3 is made up of 15 amino acids. In nucleotides, the CDR3 is TGCGCCAGCAGCCCGGGAAACTCTGGGGCCAACGTCCTGACTTTC. It encodes CASSPGNSGANVLTF.

J is TRBJ1-1 and V is TRBV9; D gene ambiguous. The CDR3 loop spans 14 amino acids. The germline gives CDR1 SGDLS, CDR2 YYNGEE. Trimming removed 1 base from V and 4 bases from J, with 11 bases in between. CDR3 nucleotides: TGTGCCAGCAGCGTATATGAGGACCGCACTGAAGCTTTCTTT. Translating gives CASSVYEDRTEAFF.

The count of this clone is one. The chain has TRBV19 and TRBJ2-2, with TRBD2 matching over 8 bases. The V gene's germline CDR1 is LNHDA and CDR2 SQIVND (reference sequence). The CDR3 consists of 15 residues. Unmatched junction bases numbered 6, after V lost 7 bases and J lost 2 bases. The chain's CDR3 is CASKGGGFNTGELFF. The DNA for the CDR3 is TGTGCCAGTAAGGGCGGGGGGTTTAACACCGGGGAGCTGTTTTTT. Based on the CDR3 plus reference TRBV19 and TRBJ2-2, the full variable domain is DGGITQSPKYLFRKEGQNVTLSCEQNLNHDAMYWYRQDPGQGLRLIYYSQIVNDFQKGDIAEGYSVSREKKESFPLTVTSAQKNPTAFYLCASKGGGFNTGELFFGEGSRLTVL.

On this clone: Other DNA variants within this sample encode the same CDR3. The chain couples TRBV7-9 to TRBJ1-1; D remains ambiguous. The CDR3 extends over 13 amino acids. V lost 0 bases, J lost 2 bases, and 4 bases lay in between. Germline CDR1 SEHNR, CDR2 FQNEAQ (reference sequence). Here the CDR3 reads CASSLALNTEAFF. CDR3 in DNA: TGTGCCAGCAGCTTAGCGTTAAACACTGAAGCTTTCTTT.

The chain recombines TRBV5-4 with TRBJ1-6; D may be TRBD1 (5 bases). In germline, CDR1 is SGHNT, CDR2 YYREEE (reference sequence). The CDR3 is 17 amino acids. V shed 0 bases and J shed 4 bases, with 14 bases lying between them. This CDR3 is CASSLGVGEGYNSPLHF. In nucleotides, the CDR3 is TGTGCCAGCAGCTTGGGTGTGGGGGAAGGTTATAATTCACCCCTCCACTTT.

This clone has a single count. J is TRBJ2-5 and V is TRBV14; TRBD2 matches at 7 bases. Germline-derived CDR1 and CDR2 are SGHDN and FVKESK. Trimming removed 0 bases from V and 4 bases from J; junction bases left unmatched: 5. The CDR3 totals 15 residues. The CDR3, as DNA: TGTGCCAGCAGCCAAGATCGGACTAGGTCAGAGACCCAGTACTTC. It encodes CASSQDRTRSETQYF.

V gene TRBV4-1 combines with J gene TRBJ2-7; 13 nucleotides align to TRBD2. The CDR3 contains 16 residues. The J segment lost 2 bases and the V segment lost 2 bases, leaving 3 bases of the junction unmatched. Germline V lookup: CDR1 MGHRA, CDR2 YSYEKL. The CDR3 here is CASSQSGTSGAYEQYF. CDR3 sequence (DNA): TGCGCCAGCAGCCAATCCGGGACTAGCGGGGCCTACGAGCAGTACTTC.

This clone was seen once. This sequence joins TRBV15 and TRBJ2-7, with 12 bases that match TRBD1. The germline gives CDR1 LNHNV, CDR2 YYDKDF (reference sequence). The CDR3 totals 16 residues. V lost 0 bases to trimming and J lost 6 bases; unmatched junction nucleotides: 6. CDR3 nucleotides: TGTGCCACCAGCAGAGATAGGGACAGGGGGCAATTCGAGCAGTACTTC. It is translated as CATSRDRDRGQFEQYF.

This CDR3 reads CSVTQGAGEKLFF. As DNA, the CDR3 is TGCAGCGTGACACAGGGGGCTGGCGAAAAACTGTTTTTT. The chain links TRBV29-1 to TRBJ1-4; 9 bases are shared with TRBD1. Germline V gene sequence: CDR1 SQVTM, CDR2 ANQGSEA. Trimming cost V 6 bases and J 8 bases; bases outside gene matches: 7. The CDR3 is made up of 13 amino acids.

The rearrangement joins TRBV7-9 to TRBJ1-3; TRBD1 matches at 11 bases. V shed 4 bases and J 4 bases; nucleotides not matched to a gene: 6. CDR1 SEHNR and CDR2 FQNEAQ come from the germline V gene (reference sequence). CDR3 size: 16 residues. The CDR3 nucleotides read TGTGCCAGCAGCTCATCGGGACAGGGGGACGGAAACACCATATATTTT. Its protein is CASSSSGQGDGNTIYF. Variable domain in full (rest from reference TRBV7-9 and TRBJ1-3): DTGVSQNPRHKITKRGQNVTFRCDPISEHNRLYWYRQTLGQGPEFLTYFQNEAQLEKSRLLSDRFSAERPKGSFSTLEIQRTEQGDSAMYLCASSSSGQGDGNTIYFGEGSWLTVV.

V usage is TRBV20-1 and J usage is TRBJ1-1; TRBD1 might be the D (6 bases). CDR3 length: 11 amino acids. CDR1 is DFQATT and CDR2 is SNEGSKA in the germline V gene (reference sequence). Trimming took 4 bases from V and 5 from J, leaving 8 bases between them. This chain's CDR3 is CSANRDTEAFF. The CDR3, as DNA: TGCAGTGCTAACAGGGATACTGAAGCTTTCTTT.

The chain links TRBV7-2 to TRBJ2-2, with D tentatively TRBD2 (6 bases). V was pared by 1 base and J by 6 bases, with 6 bases between. The V gene's germline CDR1 is SGHTA and CDR2 FQGNSA. This CDR3 comprises 13 residues. The CDR3: CASSLGGAGELFF. In DNA form, the CDR3 reads TGTGCCAGCAGCTTAGGGGGGGCCGGGGAGCTGTTTTTT.

This chain links TRBV5-1 with TRBJ2-3; 10 nucleotides line up with TRBD1. V shed 4 bases and J 1 base; nucleotides not matched to a gene: 0. Germline V gives CDR1 SGHRS, CDR2 YFSETQ. CDR3 length: 14 residues. The CDR3 sequence: CASSGTGGTDTQYF. CDR3 nucleotide sequence: TGCGCCAGCAGCGGGACAGGGGGCACAGATACGCAGTATTTT.

The V and J genes are TRBV7-2 and TRBJ2-7, with a possible D match to TRBD2 (5 bases). This CDR3 spans 13 amino acids. The germline V gene has CDR1 SGHTA and CDR2 FQGNSA. With 2 bases removed from V and 3 bases from J, the gap between germline ends came to 8 bases. The CDR3 bases are TGTGCCAGCAGCTTATCGAGGGACTACGAGCAGTACTTC. Translation gives CASSLSRDYEQYF.

V usage is TRBV5-1 and J usage is TRBJ2-3; 12 nucleotides align to TRBD2. With 0 bases clipped from V and 3 bases from J, the junction kept 5 bases outside the gene matches. Germline assignment: CDR1 SGHRS and CDR2 YFSETQ. CDR3 size: 17 residues. The CDR3 loop is CASSLDGLAGFTDTQYF. The CDR3 region has the DNA TGCGCCAGCAGCTTGGATGGACTAGCGGGATTTACAGATACGCAGTATTTT.

The chain couples TRBV4-3 to TRBJ2-1; TRBD1 aligns across 10 bases. V lost 4 bases and J lost 1; bases outside the gene matches: 1. The CDR3 has 15 amino acids. Per germline, CDR1 LGHNA and CDR2 YSLEER. In nucleotides, the CDR3 is TGCGCCAGCAGCCGGGGACAGGGGTCCTACAATGAGCAGTTCTTC. Encoded protein: CASSRGQGSYNEQFF.

The rearrangement joins TRBV12-3 or TRBV12-4 to TRBJ2-7; D not certain. The ends were cut back, 2 bases at V and 6 bases at J, with 11 bases in the middle. This CDR3 has 13 amino acids. CDR3 nucleotide sequence: TGTGCCAGCAGTTTATCCGGTAATAGCGAGCAGTACTTC. Amino acid sequence: CASSLSGNSEQYF.

The chain couples TRBV2 to TRBJ2-5; possible D gene TRBD2, 6 bases. The CDR3 spans 12 residues. Trimming stripped 7 bases from V and 5 bases from J, with 11 bases between. The germline V gene has CDR1 SNHLY and CDR2 FYNNEI. CDR3 coding DNA: TGTGCCAGCAAGTCGGAGGGGGAGACCCAGTACTTC. Translating it yields CASKSEGETQYF.

This CDR3 is CASSESPTEGTEAFF. Written as DNA, the CDR3 is TGTGCCAGCAGTGAATCCCCGACAGAGGGGACTGAAGCTTTCTTT. The chain carries TRBV25-1 and TRBJ1-1; possible D gene TRBD1, 5 bases. The CDR3 consists of 15 residues. V was trimmed by 1 base and J by 5 bases, leaving 14 bases between them. CDR1 and CDR2 (germline): MGHDK, SYGVNS.